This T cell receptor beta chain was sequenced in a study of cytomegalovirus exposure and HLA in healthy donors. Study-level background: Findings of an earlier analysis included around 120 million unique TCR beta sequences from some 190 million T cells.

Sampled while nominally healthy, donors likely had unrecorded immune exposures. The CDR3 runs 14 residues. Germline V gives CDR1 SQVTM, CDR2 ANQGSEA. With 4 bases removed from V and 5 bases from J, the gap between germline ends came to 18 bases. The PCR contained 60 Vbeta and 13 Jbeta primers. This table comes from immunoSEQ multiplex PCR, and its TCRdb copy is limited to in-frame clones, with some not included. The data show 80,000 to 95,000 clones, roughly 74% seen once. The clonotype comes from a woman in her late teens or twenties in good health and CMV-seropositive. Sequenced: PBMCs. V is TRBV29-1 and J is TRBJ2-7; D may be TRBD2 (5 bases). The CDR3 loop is CSVVENRGVHEQYF. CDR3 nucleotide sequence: TGCAGCGTTGTGGAGAATCGGGGAGTACACGAGCAGTACTTC.